The 6 T cell receptor beta chains listed next were all sequenced from one sample in a study of cytomegalovirus exposure and HLA in healthy donors. This PCR relied on a set of 60 Vbeta primers and 13 Jbeta primers. Clones were read by immunoSEQ multiplex PCR, and TCRdb kept only the in-frame ones, dropping some. The sample yields roughly 150,000 clones, 80% to 85% seen once. The source material was PBMCs. All receptors come from a woman aged 18-35 years in good health and CMV-seronegative.

In the case of this clone: One end of the junction is discordant with germline, which a read error may explain. The V call is TRBV7-7, the J call TRBJ1-5, with D unresolved. The CDR3 contains 13 residues. The germline V gene has CDR1 SSHAT and CDR2 FNYEAQ (reference sequence). The CDR3 is CASSLNRDQPQHF. CDR3 nucleotides: TGTGCTAGCAGCTTAAATCGGGATCAGCCCCAGCATTTT.

The chain couples TRBV10-1 to TRBJ1-2; 10 bases are shared with TRBD1. The CDR3 runs 19 residues. V shed 2 bases and J 2 bases; nucleotides not matched to a gene: 14. CDR1 and CDR2 from the germline V gene are WNHNN and SYGVQD (reference sequence). The CDR3 DNA is TGCGCCAGCAGTGAGACCCCGACAGGGGGCGGAATGGGAAACTATGGCTACACCTTC. It yields the protein CASSETPTGGGMGNYGYTF.

This clone was observed a few times. The chain combines TRBV27 with TRBJ2-3, with D uncertain. The CDR3 sequence is 13 residues long. Trimming stripped 2 bases from V and 4 bases from J, with 7 bases between. Germline V gives CDR1 MNHEY, CDR2 SMNVEV (reference sequence). The DNA of the CDR3 is TGTGCCAGCAGTTTAATCGGGTCAGATACGCAGTATTTT. It specifies CASSLIGSDTQYF.

The chain combines TRBV11-3 with TRBJ1-6; 9 nucleotides match TRBD1. From germline, CDR1 is SGHNT and CDR2 YENEEA. The CDR3 is 15 amino acids. Unmatched junction bases numbered 7, after V lost 5 bases and J lost 8 bases. This chain's CDR3 is CASSGGTGTHSPLHF. For the CDR3, the DNA is TGTGCCAGCAGCGGCGGGACAGGGACACATTCACCCCTCCACTTT.

The chain employs TRBV6-1 and TRBJ2-5, with TRBD1 identical over 9 bases. The J call could be wrong; TRBJ2-7 is a better fit for the DNA end. The CDR3 runs to 12 residues. Germline lookup yields CDR1 MNHNS and CDR2 SASEGT. CDR3 loop: CASRDRVGEQYF. Here the CDR3 DNA reads TGTGCCAGCCGGGACAGGGTGGGCGAGCAGTACTTC.

This chain joins TRBV11-2 and TRBJ2-4, with 10 nucleotides matching TRBD1. The CDR3 loop spans 18 amino acids. Germline V lookup: CDR1 SGHAT, CDR2 FQNNGV. After removal of 1 base from V and 6 bases from J, the junction contained 12 bases not matched to a gene. The CDR3 reads CASSLGGALGQGRNIQYF. The CDR3 nucleotides read TGTGCCAGCAGCTTAGGAGGCGCGTTGGGACAGGGGAGAAACATTCAGTACTTC. Full variable domain (rest looked up from reference TRBV11-2 and TRBJ2-4): EAGVAQSPRYKIIEKRQSVAFWCNPISGHATLYWYQQILGQGPKLLIQFQNNGVVDDSQLPKDRFSAERLKGVDSTLKIQPAKLEDSAVYLCASSLGGALGQGRNIQYFGAGTRLSVL.